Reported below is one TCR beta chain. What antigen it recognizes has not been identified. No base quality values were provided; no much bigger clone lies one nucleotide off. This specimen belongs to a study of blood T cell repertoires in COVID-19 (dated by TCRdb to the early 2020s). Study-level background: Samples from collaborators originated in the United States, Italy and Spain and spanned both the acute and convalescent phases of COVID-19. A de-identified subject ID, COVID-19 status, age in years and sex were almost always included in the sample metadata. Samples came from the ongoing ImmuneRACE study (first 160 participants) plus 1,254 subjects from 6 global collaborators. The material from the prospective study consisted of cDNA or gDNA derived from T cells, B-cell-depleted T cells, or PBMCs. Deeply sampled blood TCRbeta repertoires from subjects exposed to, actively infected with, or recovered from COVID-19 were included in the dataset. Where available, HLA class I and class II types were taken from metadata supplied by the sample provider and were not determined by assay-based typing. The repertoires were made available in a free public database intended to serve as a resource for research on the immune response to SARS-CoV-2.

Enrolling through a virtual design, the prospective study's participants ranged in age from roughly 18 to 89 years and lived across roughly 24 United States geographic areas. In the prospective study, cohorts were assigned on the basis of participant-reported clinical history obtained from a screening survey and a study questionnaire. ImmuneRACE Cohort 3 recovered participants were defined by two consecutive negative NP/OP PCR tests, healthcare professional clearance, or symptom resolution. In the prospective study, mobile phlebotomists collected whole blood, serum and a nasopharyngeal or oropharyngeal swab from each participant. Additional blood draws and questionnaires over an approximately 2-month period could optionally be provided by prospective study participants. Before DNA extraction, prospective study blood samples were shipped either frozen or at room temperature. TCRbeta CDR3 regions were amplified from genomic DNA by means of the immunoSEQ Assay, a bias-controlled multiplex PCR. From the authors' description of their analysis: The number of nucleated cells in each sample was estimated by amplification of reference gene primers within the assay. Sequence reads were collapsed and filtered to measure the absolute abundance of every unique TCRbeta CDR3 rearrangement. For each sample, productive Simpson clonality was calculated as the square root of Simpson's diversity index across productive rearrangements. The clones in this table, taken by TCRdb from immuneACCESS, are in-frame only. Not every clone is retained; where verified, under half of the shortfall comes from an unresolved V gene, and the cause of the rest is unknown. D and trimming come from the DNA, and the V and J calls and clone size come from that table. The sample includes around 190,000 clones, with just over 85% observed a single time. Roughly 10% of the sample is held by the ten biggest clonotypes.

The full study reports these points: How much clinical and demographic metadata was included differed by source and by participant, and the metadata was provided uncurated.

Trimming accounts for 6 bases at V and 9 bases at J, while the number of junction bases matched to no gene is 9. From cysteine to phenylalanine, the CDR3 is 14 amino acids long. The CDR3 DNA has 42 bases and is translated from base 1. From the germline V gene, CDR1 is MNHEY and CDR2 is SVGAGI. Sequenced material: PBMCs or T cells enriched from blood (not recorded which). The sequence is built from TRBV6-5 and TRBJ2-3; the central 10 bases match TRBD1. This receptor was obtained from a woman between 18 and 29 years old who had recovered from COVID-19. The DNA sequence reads TGTGCCAGCAGGAGGGACAGGGGACCAGGGACGCAGTATTTT. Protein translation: CASRRDRGPGTQYF.